This TCR beta chain was sequenced for a study of neurological immune-mediated disorders. Stated time point: longitudinal time-point 2. Every sequencing run produced over 180 million TCR-beta sequences, and the sequences from any one run covered 15-18 subjects. MiXCR, run by TCRdb on the 5' RACE reads, gives a single entry per CDR3 protein. The table shows about 80,000 distinct CDR3 sequences, with around 6% occurring only once. This clonotype was detected many times. What it binds is unknown. Whole-study results and caveats: CDR3 amino acid sequences of expanded clones were not shared across subjects, a result suggesting private repertoires in all groups.

This TCR came from a woman aged 55-70 years with multiple sclerosis. Sequences were obtained from PBMCs.

CDR3 DNA: TGTGCCAGCAGTTACGGAGTGGTGAACACTGAAGCTTTCTTT. Its translation: CASSYGVVNTEAFF. This rearrangement joins TRBV6-5 to TRBJ1-1, with D unresolved. Germline assignment: CDR1 MNHEY and CDR2 SVGAGI. V was pared by 2 bases and J by 0 bases, with 7 bases between. This CDR3 region has 14 residues.